The clone carrying this T cell receptor beta chain was detected only a few times. Its antigen is still unknown. This record belongs to a study of identical twins. Whole-study results and caveats: Beta out-of-frame sequences showed weaker excess twin sharing. Reduced insertions were recorded for abundant cord blood beta clonotypes, with no such pattern in memory repertoires. Alpha sequences out of frame and shared by twins had excess low generation probability.

TCRdb called the 5' RACE reads again in MiXCR, with one record for every CDR3 protein. The repertoire has approximately 220,000 distinct CDR3 sequences, under 10% of them found once; the top ten carry approximately 2%. Separately, the same data were catalogued under a study of yellow fever vaccine responses in identical twins.

Sequencing was performed on memory (CD45RO+) T cells sorted from blood. The TCR was taken from a woman aged 18-29 years in good health.

In DNA, the CDR3 is TGTGCCAGCAGCCACGGGACAGGCCCTCACACTGAAGCTTTCTTT. Protein sequence: CASSHGTGPHTEAFF. V is TRBV4-2 and J is TRBJ1-1, with 8 positions matching TRBD1. Germline CDR1 reads LGHNA; CDR2 reads YNFKEQ. The CDR3 is 15 amino acids. V trimming: 3 bases; J trimming: 3 bases; junction bases outside the gene matches: 6.